These 9 T cell receptor beta chains share one sample of origin, sequenced in a study of radiation and T cells in renal cell carcinoma. As to time point: blood 4 weeks post-SBRT, at nephrectomy. Described treatment: 15 Gy SBRT to primary tumor, nephrectomy 4 weeks later. Measured with immunoSEQ multiplex PCR; TCRdb has only the in-frame clones, and not every one. The sample lists approximately 80,000 clones; 70% to 90% were seen once. Material: blood, obtained from a patient whose treatment included radiotherapy and nephrectomy. The receptors stem from a woman in her 70s with renal cell carcinoma.

This chain uses TRBV7-8 with TRBJ2-5; the D is unclear. There are 11 residues in the CDR3. Looked up from germline, CDR1 is SGHVS and CDR2 is FQNEAQ. V was cut by 6 bases and J by 3 bases, with 5 bases left in between. The CDR3 nucleotides are TGTGCCAGCAGACTAAAAGAGACCCAGTACTTC. Its translation is CASRLKETQYF.

This clone was counted only a few times. The chain employs TRBV30 and TRBJ2-3, with D possibly matching TRBD1 (6 bases). The CDR3 length is 14 residues. CDR1 GTSNPN and CDR2 SVGIG come from the germline V gene (reference sequence). V lost 1 base and J lost 3, with 11 bases in between. CDR3 in DNA: TGTGCCTGGAGTGGGGGAAGGGGGACAGATACGCAGTATTTT. Translated, it gives CAWSGGRGTDTQYF.

This chain links TRBV18 with TRBJ2-1, with a possible D match to TRBD1 (7 bases). Germline V gene data show CDR1 as KGHSH and CDR2 as LQKENI. Trimming shortened V by 4 bases and J by 6 bases, and 19 bases separated the two germline ends. This CDR3 has 16 residues. The CDR3 DNA reads TGTGCCAGCTCACGATCGACAGGGAGGTTGGGCAATGAGCAGTTCTTC. Amino acids: CASSRSTGRLGNEQFF.

There are a few counts of this clone. This chain uses TRBV2 with TRBJ2-2; D remains unclear. The V end was cut by 2 bases, the J end by 7 bases, with 8 bases between. The CDR3 length is 13 residues. Germline assignment: CDR1 SNHLY and CDR2 FYNNEI. The DNA of the CDR3 is TGTGCCAGCAGTGAATTACCCGGCGGGGAGCTGTTTTTT. This encodes CASSELPGGELFF.

V gene TRBV19 combines with J gene TRBJ1-5, with D unresolved. The CDR3 is 14 residues long. The V gene's germline CDR1 is LNHDA and CDR2 SQIVND (reference sequence). Trimming took off 3 bases at V and 4 bases at J, with 10 bases between the two ends. The CDR3 sequence is CASSIRSENQPQHF. CDR3 DNA sequence: TGTGCCAGTAGTATCCGAAGTGAGAATCAGCCCCAGCATTTT. The full variable domain, with the rest looked up from reference TRBV19 and TRBJ1-5, is DGGITQSPKYLFRKEGQNVTLSCEQNLNHDAMYWYRQDPGQGLRLIYYSQIVNDFQKGDIAEGYSVSREKKESFPLTVTSAQKNPTAFYLCASSIRSENQPQHFGDGTRLSIL.

V gene TRBV29-1 combines with J gene TRBJ1-2; D perhaps matches TRBD1 (5 bases). Germline V gene sequence: CDR1 SQVTM, CDR2 ANQGSEA. The CDR3 has 14 amino acids. V shed 1 base and J shed 4 bases, with 13 bases lying between them. DNA for the CDR3: TGCAGCGTTGAAGCAGACAGCCCATTCTATGGCTACACCTTC. Translation gives CSVEADSPFYGYTF.

This clone was detected only once. This sequence joins TRBV18 and TRBJ1-5; D perhaps matches TRBD1 (5 bases). V lost 3 bases, J lost 1 base, and 10 bases lay in between. The CDR3 contains 15 residues. The V gene's germline CDR1 is KGHSH and CDR2 LQKENI. The CDR3 reads CASSPAGGSNQPQHF. As DNA, the CDR3 is TGTGCCAGCTCACCGGCGGGGGGAAGCAATCAGCCCCAGCATTTT.

This chain links TRBV11-2 with TRBJ2-7; D might be TRBD1 (6 bases). CDR1 and CDR2 from the germline V gene are SGHAT and FQNNGV. CDR3 length equals 17 residues. V gave up 5 bases and J gave up 5 bases, with 25 bases separating them. The chain's CDR3 is CASSPRGWGLSWDEQYF. CDR3 DNA sequence: TGTGCCAGCAGCCCTCGGGGCTGGGGGCTGAGCTGGGACGAGCAGTACTTC. The whole variable domain, remainder taken from reference TRBV11-2 and TRBJ2-7, is EAGVAQSPRYKIIEKRQSVAFWCNPISGHATLYWYQQILGQGPKLLIQFQNNGVVDDSQLPKDRFSAERLKGVDSTLKIQPAKLEDSAVYLCASSPRGWGLSWDEQYFGPGTRLTVT.

This clone showed up just once. The CDR3 nucleotides read TGTGCCATCAGTGGGGCCATCCAAGAGACCCAGTACTTC. Its translation is CAISGAIQETQYF. The chain combines TRBV10-3 with TRBJ2-5, with no clear D. The CDR3 totals 13 residues. Looked up from germline, CDR1 is ENHRY and CDR2 is SYGVKD. V was trimmed by 4 bases and J by 1 base, leaving 7 bases between them.